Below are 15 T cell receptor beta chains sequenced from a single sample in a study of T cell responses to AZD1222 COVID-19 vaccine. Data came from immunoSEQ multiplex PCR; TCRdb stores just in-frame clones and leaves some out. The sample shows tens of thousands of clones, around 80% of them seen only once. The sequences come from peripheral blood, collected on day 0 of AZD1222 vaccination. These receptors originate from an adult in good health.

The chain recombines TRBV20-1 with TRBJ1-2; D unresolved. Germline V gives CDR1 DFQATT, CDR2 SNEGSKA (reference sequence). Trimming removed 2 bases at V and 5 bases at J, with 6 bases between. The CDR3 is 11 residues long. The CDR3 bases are TGCAGTGCTAGAATGACTTATGGCTACACCTTC. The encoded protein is CSARMTYGYTF.

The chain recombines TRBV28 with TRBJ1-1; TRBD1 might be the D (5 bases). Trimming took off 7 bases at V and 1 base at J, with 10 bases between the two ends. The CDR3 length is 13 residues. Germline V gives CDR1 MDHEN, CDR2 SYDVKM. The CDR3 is CASKRGANTEAFF. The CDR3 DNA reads TGTGCCAGCAAGCGGGGCGCGAACACTGAAGCTTTCTTT.

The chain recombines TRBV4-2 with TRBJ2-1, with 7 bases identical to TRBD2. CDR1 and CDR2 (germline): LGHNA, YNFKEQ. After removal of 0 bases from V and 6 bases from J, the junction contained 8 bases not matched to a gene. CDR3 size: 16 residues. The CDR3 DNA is TGTGCCAGCAGCCAAGATGGAGTAGCGGGTCTCAATGAGCAGTTCTTC. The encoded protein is CASSQDGVAGLNEQFF.

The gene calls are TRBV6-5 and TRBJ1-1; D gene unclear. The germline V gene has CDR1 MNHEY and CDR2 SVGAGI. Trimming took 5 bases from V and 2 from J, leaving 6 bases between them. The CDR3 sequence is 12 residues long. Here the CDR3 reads CASSNLNTEAFF. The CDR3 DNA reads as TGTGCCAGCAGTAACCTCAACACTGAAGCTTTCTTT.

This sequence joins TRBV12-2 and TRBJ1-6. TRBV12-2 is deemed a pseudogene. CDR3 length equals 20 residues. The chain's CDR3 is CASRLGEESEVPSYNSPLHF. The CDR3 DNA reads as TGTGCAAGTCGCTTAGGTGAGGAAAGTGAGGTACCTTCCTATAATTCACCCCTCCACTTT.

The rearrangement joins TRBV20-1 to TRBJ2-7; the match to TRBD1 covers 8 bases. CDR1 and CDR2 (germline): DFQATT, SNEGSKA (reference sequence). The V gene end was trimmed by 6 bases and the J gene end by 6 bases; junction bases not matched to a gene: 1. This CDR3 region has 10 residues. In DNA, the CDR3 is TGCAGTGCCCAGGGGGCCGAGCAGTACTTC. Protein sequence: CSAQGAEQYF.

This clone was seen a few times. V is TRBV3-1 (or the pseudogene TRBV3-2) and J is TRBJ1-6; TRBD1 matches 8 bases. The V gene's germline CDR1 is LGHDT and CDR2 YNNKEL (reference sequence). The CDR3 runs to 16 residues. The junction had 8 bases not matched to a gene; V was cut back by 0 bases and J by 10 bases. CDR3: CASSQDLGQGWSPLHF. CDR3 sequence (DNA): TGTGCCAGCAGCCAAGATCTAGGACAGGGCTGGTCACCCCTCCACTTT.

In DNA, the CDR3 is TGTGCCAGCAGTTACTCCAACACAGATACGCAGTATTTT. Translating gives CASSYSNTDTQYF. V gene TRBV6-6 combines with J gene TRBJ2-3; the D is unclear. V lost 0 bases to trimming and J lost 2 bases, with 3 bases between them. The CDR3 runs to 13 residues. Germline loops: CDR1 MNHNY, CDR2 SVGAGI (reference sequence).

The CDR3 DNA is TGTGCCAGCAGCCCATCCAATGGGCCTCTTCACACAGATACGCAGTATTTT. Translated: CASSPSNGPLHTDTQYF. The chain is built from TRBV7-2 and TRBJ2-3; D remains ambiguous. Germline V gives CDR1 SGHTA, CDR2 FQGNSA. Trimming removed 5 bases from V and 2 bases from J, with 20 bases in between. The CDR3 has 17 residues.

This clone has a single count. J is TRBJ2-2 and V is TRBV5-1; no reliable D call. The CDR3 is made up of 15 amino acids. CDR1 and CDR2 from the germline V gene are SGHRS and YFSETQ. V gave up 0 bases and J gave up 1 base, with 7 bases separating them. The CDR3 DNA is TGCGCCAGCAGCTTGGATACACGGAACACCGGGGAGCTGTTTTTT. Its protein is CASSLDTRNTGELFF.

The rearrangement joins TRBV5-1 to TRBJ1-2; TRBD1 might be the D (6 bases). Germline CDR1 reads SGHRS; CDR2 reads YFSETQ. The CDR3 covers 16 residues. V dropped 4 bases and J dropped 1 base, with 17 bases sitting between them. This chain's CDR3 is CASSPSRDMDNYGYTF. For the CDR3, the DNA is TGCGCCAGCAGCCCTTCCAGGGACATGGATAACTATGGCTACACCTTC. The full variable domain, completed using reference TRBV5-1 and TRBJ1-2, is KAGVTQTPRYLIKTRGQQVTLSCSPISGHRSVSWYQQTPGQGLQFLFEYFSETQRNKGNFPGRFSGRQFSNSRSEMNVSTLELGDSALYLCASSPSRDMDNYGYTFGSGTRLTVV.

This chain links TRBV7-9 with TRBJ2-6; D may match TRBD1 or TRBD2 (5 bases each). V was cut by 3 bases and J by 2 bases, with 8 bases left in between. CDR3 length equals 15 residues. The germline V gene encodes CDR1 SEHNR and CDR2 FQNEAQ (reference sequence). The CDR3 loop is CASSFGATGANVLTF. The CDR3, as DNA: TGTGCCAGCAGCTTCGGGGCAACTGGGGCCAACGTCCTGACTTTC.

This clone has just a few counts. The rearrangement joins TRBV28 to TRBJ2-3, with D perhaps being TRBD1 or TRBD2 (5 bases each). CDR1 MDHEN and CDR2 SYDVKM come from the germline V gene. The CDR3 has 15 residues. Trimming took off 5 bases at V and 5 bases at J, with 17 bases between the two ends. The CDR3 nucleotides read TGTGCCAGCAGTCGACCGGGACCGACCGAAGATACGCAGTATTTT. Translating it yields CASSRPGPTEDTQYF.

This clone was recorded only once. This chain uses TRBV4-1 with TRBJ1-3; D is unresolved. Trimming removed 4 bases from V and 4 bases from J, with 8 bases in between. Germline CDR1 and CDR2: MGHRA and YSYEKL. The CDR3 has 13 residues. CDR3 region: CASSLAGGNTIYF. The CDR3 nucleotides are TGCGCCAGCAGCCTAGCGGGGGGAAACACCATATATTTT.

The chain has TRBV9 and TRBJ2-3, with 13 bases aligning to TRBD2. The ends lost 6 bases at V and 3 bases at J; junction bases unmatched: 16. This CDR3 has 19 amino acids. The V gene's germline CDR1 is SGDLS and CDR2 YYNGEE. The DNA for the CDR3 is TGTGCCAGCACCGAGACTAGCGGGGGGCCCGGGCCGGGGACAGATACGCAGTATTTT. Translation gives CASTETSGGPGPGTDTQYF.